This TCR beta chain emerged from a study of OX40 agonist ivuxolimab in advanced cancers. As for the study in general: Hepatocellular carcinoma, melanoma, renal cell or head and neck cancer occurred in dose-escalation patients. Aged roughly 20 to 85 with a mean of approximately 60 years, they were under 85% male.

The CDR3 is 18 amino acids. Trimming took 3 bases from V and 0 from J, leaving 21 bases between them. Per germline, CDR1 SGHVS and CDR2 FQNEAQ. Of note for this clone: Its antigen is unidentified.

Assay used: immunoSEQ multiplex PCR; TCRdb lists only in-frame clones, some missing. The sample lists about 100,000 clones; 94% were seen once. Whole-study results and caveats: Mean expanded clone counts were higher in CD8+ than CD4+ T cells. What antigens the expanded peripheral T cells recognized was never established.

The receptor comes from an adult with an advanced solid tumor such as melanoma, head and neck, liver or kidney cancer. The material was CD4+ or CD8+ T cells sorted from blood, obtained in a trial of the OX40 agonist ivuxolimab. This chain links TRBV7-8 with TRBJ2-7; D unclear. The CDR3 loop reads CASSFQVRIGGLSYEQYF. The CDR3 DNA follows: TGTGCCAGCAGCTTTCAGGTCCGAATAGGTGGGCTCTCCTACGAGCAGTACTTC.